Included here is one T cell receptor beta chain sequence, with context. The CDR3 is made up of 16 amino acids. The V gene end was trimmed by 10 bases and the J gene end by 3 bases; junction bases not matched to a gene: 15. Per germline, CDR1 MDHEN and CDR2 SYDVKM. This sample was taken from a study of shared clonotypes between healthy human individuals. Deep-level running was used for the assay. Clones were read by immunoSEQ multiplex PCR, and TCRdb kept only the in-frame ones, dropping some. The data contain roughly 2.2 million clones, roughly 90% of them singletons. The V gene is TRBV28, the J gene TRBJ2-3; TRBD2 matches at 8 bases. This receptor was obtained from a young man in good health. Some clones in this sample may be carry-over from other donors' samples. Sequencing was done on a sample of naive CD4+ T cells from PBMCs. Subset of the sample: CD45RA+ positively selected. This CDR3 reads CATTWAGGWVTDTQYF. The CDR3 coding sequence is TGTGCCACGACCTGGGCGGGAGGATGGGTAACAGATACGCAGTATTTT. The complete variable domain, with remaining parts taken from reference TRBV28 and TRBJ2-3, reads DVKVTQSSRYLVKRTGEKVFLECVQDMDHENMFWYRQDPGLGLRLIYFSYDVKMKEKGDIPEGYSVSREKKERFSLILESASTNQTSMYLCATTWAGGWVTDTQYFGPGTRLTVL.